The entry below describes one T cell receptor (beta chain). The entry originates in a study of blood T cell repertoires in COVID-19. In the study overall: Both acute and convalescent COVID-19 samples were obtained from the United States, Italy and Spain. Nucleic acid was either cDNA or gDNA, and it came from T cells, B-cell-depleted T cells, or PBMCs.

Germline V CDR1 and CDR2: MNHEY, SVGEGT. Trimming pared 5 bases from V and 7 bases from J, leaving 8 bases between. The length of the CDR3 is 11 residues. In the source study's methods: Estimated nucleated cell counts came from reference gene primer amplification. Data came from immunoSEQ multiplex PCR; TCRdb stores just in-frame clones and leaves some out. That table furnishes V, J and clone size, whereas the DNA furnished D and trimming. The data contain about 87,000 clones, around four fifths of them singletons. The V call is TRBV6-2 or TRBV6-3, the J call TRBJ1-2, with no clear D. This sequence originates from a woman aged 55-70 years with acute or convalescent COVID-19. The sequenced material came from peripheral blood. Written as DNA, the CDR3 is TGTGCCAGCAGTCGAGAAGCTGGCTACACCTTC. Its translation: CASSREAGYTF.